The rows below give T cell receptor beta chains drawn from one sample of a study of blood T cell repertoires in COVID-19. Sequencing used immunoSEQ multiplex PCR; TCRdb keeps in-frame clones, though not all of them. The sample includes roughly 350,000 clones, 85% of them seen just once. The material sequenced was peripheral blood. The source of these receptors is a woman younger than 35 with acute or convalescent COVID-19. CDR3s include the opening cysteine and the closing phenylalanine or tryptophan. Fields, in order: D gene, J gene, clone size, V gene, CDR3 protein, CDR3 DNA. The D gene is left open where the match is weak. Rows give clone size only sometimes, using once, few, many, or a class for an expanded clone.

TRBD1,TRBJ1-2,-,TRBV6-5,CASTLRSGGNYGYTF,TGTGCCAGCACCCTAAGATCAGGGGGCAACTATGGCTACACCTTC
TRBD1,TRBJ2-5,-,TRBV7-8,CASSNPGGQETQYF,TGTGCCAGCAGCAACCCAGGGGGACAAGAGACCCAGTACTTC
-,TRBJ1-1,-,TRBV19,CASSIGGGGVTEAFF,TGTGCCAGTAGTATAGGGGGCGGGGGTGTCACTGAAGCTTTCTTT
TRBD1,TRBJ1-2,-,TRBV18,CASSPEAGGFFSYGYTF,TGTGCCAGCTCACCAGAGGCAGGGGGCTTCTTTAGCTATGGCTACACCTTC
TRBD1,TRBJ2-7,-,TRBV14,CASSLGWWQGASYEQYF,TGTGCCAGCAGCCTTGGGTGGTGGCAGGGGGCATCCTACGAGCAGTACTTC
TRBD1,TRBJ1-2,-,TRBV5-6,CASSRGTGRSNYGYTF,TGTGCCAGCAGCCGAGGGACAGGTCGATCGAACTATGGCTACACCTTC
TRBD1,TRBJ1-1,-,TRBV30,CAWSARWDRANTEAFF,TGTGCCTGGAGTGCCCGGTGGGACAGGGCTAACACTGAAGCTTTCTTT
-,TRBJ1-1,-,TRBV29-1,CSVENRFRQTNTEAFF,TGCAGCGTTGAAAACCGCTTTAGACAGACGAACACTGAAGCTTTCTTT
-,TRBJ1-6,-,TRBV21-1,CASSKESGLYNSPLHF,TGTGCCAGCAGCAAAGAATCGGGGTTGTATAATTCACCCCTCCACTTT
TRBD1,TRBJ1-1,-,TRBV9,CASSVGTGLNTEAFF,TGTGCCAGCAGCGTTGGGACAGGGCTGAACACTGAAGCTTTCTTT
TRBD1,TRBJ1-1,-,TRBV9,CASSVGDRASEAFF,TGTGCCAGCAGCGTAGGGGACAGGGCGAGTGAAGCTTTCTTT
-,TRBJ1-2,-,TRBV10-2,CASSEIAGFYGYTF,TGCGCCAGCAGTGAAATCGCAGGGTTCTATGGCTACACCTTC
-,TRBJ1-1,-,TRBV5-4,CASSLRGGTEAFF,TGTGCCAGCAGCTTGAGGGGGGGCACTGAAGCTTTCTTT
TRBD2,TRBJ2-3,-,TRBV9,CASTGGGQDTQYF,TGTGCCAGCACCGGGGGGGGGCAAGATACGCAGTATTTT
-,TRBJ1-2,-,TRBV6-5,CASLTRDYGYTF,TGTGCCAGCCTAACGAGGGACTATGGCTACACCTTC
-,TRBJ1-6,once,TRBV5-1,CASSSGVLVSPLHF,TGCGCCAGCAGCTCGGGAGTTTTGGTCTCACCCCTCCACTTT
TRBD1,TRBJ1-5,once,TRBV4-1,CASSQETGVSNQPQHF,TGCGCCAGCAGCCAAGAAACAGGGGTGAGCAATCAGCCCCAGCATTTT
TRBD2,TRBJ2-1,-,TRBV18,CASSPPRLAGVRNEQFF,TGTGCCAGCTCACCACCTAGACTAGCGGGAGTTCGGAATGAGCAGTTCTTC
-,TRBJ2-1,-,TRBV13,CASSFDGVYNEQFF,TGTGCCAGCAGCTTTGACGGGGTGTACAATGAGCAGTTCTTC
TRBD1,TRBJ1-6,-,TRBV27,CASSLADRGDYNSPLHF,TGTGCCAGCAGTTTAGCGGACAGGGGCGACTATAATTCACCCCTCCACTTT
TRBD1,TRBJ1-2,-,TRBV5-4,CASSFRGGAADYTF,TGTGCCAGCAGCTTCAGAGGGGGCGCAGCGGACTACACCTTC
TRBD2,TRBJ2-7,-,TRBV5-1,CASSLALAANYEQYF,TGCGCCAGCAGCTTGGCTCTAGCGGCGAACTACGAGCAGTACTTC
TRBD2,TRBJ2-3,-,TRBV5-1,CASSGEGAGGSDTQYF,TGCGCCAGCAGCGGGGAGGGAGCGGGAGGATCAGATACGCAGTATTTT
-,TRBJ2-2,-,TRBV4-1,CASSHDRPTGELFF,TGCGCCAGCAGCCATGACAGGCCCACCGGGGAGCTGTTTTTT
-,TRBJ1-3,few,TRBV30,CAWGLGGRRSGNTIYF,TGTGCCTGGGGGTTGGGGGGTAGGAGGTCTGGAAACACCATATATTTT
-,TRBJ1-1,-,TRBV5-5,CASSIPVGGITEAFF,TGTGCCAGCAGCATCCCGGTCGGGGGGATCACTGAAGCTTTCTTT
-,TRBJ2-1,few,TRBV5-1,CASSLAQPGRNEQFF,TGCGCCAGCAGCTTGGCCCAGCCCGGGAGAAATGAGCAGTTCTTC
TRBD2,TRBJ2-3,-,TRBV4-2,CASSQGTSGRADTQYF,TGTGCCAGCAGCCAAGGGACTAGCGGGAGGGCAGATACGCAGTATTTT
-,TRBJ1-2,-,TRBV23-1,CASRSPGRADYGYTF,TGCGCCAGCCGTTCCCCCGGCAGGGCCGACTATGGCTACACCTTC
-,TRBJ2-7,-,TRBV18,CASSRGTPDSYEQYF,TGTGCCAGCTCCCGAGGGACACCGGACTCCTACGAGCAGTACTTC
-,TRBJ1-5,-,TRBV27,CASRRNRDLSQPQHF,TGTGCCAGCAGACGAAACAGGGACCTCAGTCAGCCCCAGCATTTT
TRBD1,TRBJ1-6,-,TRBV15,CATSRTGADSPLHF,TGTGCCACCAGCAGGACAGGGGCAGATTCACCCCTCCACTTT
-,TRBJ1-2,once,TRBV5-1,CASSLGGPGGYTF,TGCGCCAGCAGCTTAGGAGGGCCGGGTGGCTACACCTTC
-,TRBJ1-2,-,TRBV11-2,CASSIGVQFFGYTF,TGTGCCAGCAGCATCGGGGTACAATTTTTTGGTTACACCTTC
-,TRBJ1-5,once,TRBV28,CASSSPQGQGQPQHF,TGTGCCAGCAGTTCCCCTCAGGGGCAGGGTCAGCCCCAGCATTTT
-,TRBJ2-3,once,TRBV6-5,CASSYEPGYTDTQYF,TGTGCCAGCAGTTACGAACCAGGGTACACAGATACGCAGTATTTT
TRBD1,TRBJ1-1,-,TRBV7-9,CASSFRTGEEWVNTEAFF,TGTGCCAGCAGCTTCCGGACAGGGGAAGAATGGGTGAACACTGAAGCTTTCTTT
-,TRBJ1-1,-,TRBV20-1,CSASRVALNTEAFF,TGCAGTGCTAGTAGAGTAGCCTTGAACACTGAAGCTTTCTTT
TRBD2,TRBJ2-4,-,TRBV19,CASKNSGRENIQYF,TGTGCCAGTAAGAATAGCGGGAGAGAAAACATTCAGTACTTC
TRBD1,TRBJ2-2,-,TRBV9,CASSWTGGVDTGELFF,TGTGCCAGCAGTTGGACAGGGGGAGTGGACACCGGGGAGCTGTTTTTT
TRBD1,TRBJ1-2,-,TRBV29-1,CSVLGEGAEGYTF,TGCAGCGTCCTTGGAGAGGGGGCTGAGGGCTACACCTTC
-,TRBJ1-2,-,TRBV9,CASSPHREQYGYTF,TGTGCCAGCAGCCCACACAGGGAACAATATGGCTACACCTTC